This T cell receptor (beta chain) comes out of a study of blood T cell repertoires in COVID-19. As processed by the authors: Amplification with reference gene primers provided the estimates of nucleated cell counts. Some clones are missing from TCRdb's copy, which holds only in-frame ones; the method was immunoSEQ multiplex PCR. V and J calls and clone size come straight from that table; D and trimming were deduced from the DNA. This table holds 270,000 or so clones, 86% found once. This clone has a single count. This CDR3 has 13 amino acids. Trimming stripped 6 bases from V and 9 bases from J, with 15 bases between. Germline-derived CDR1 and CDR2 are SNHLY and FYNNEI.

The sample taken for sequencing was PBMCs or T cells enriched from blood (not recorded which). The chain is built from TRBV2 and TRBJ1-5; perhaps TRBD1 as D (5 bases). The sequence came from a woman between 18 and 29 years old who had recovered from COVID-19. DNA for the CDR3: TGTGCCAGCAGCCGGGGGGTTGGTAGGCCCCAGCATTTT. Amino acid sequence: CASSRGVGRPQHF.